This passage covers 20 T cell receptor beta chains from one sample sequenced in a study of blood T cell repertoires in COVID-19. Method: immunoSEQ multiplex PCR; TCRdb's copy keeps in-frame clones and lacks some. The sample lists more than 100,000 clones, around 87% occurring once. The specimen sequenced was peripheral blood. The receptors here all came from a middle-aged man with active COVID-19.

The J gene is TRBJ1-2, the V gene TRBV12-3 or TRBV12-4; a weak D match, TRBD1 (6 bases). The CDR3 totals 12 residues. V was pared by 8 bases and J by 6 bases, with 13 bases between. CDR3: CASSQGWDGYTF. The CDR3 coding sequence is TGTGCCAGCTCTCAGGGGTGGGATGGCTACACCTTC.

The chain employs TRBV6-5 and TRBJ1-2; D remains ambiguous. This CDR3 comprises 13 residues. Deletions cut 0 bases from V and 6 bases from J, with 8 bases between. The germline gives CDR1 MNHEY, CDR2 SVGAGI. As DNA, the CDR3 is TGTGCCAGCAGTTACTCACGACACGATGGCTACACCTTC. Translation gives CASSYSRHDGYTF.

The CDR3 DNA reads TGTGCCAGCACCCCACGGGGGGACACCTACAATGAGCAGTTCTTC. It yields the protein CASTPRGDTYNEQFF. The rearrangement joins TRBV27 to TRBJ2-1, with a tentative D call TRBD2 (7 bases). Germline-derived CDR1 and CDR2 are MNHEY and SMNVEV (reference sequence). Trimming cost V 7 bases and J 2 bases, with 15 bases left between them. The CDR3 spans 15 residues.

The rearrangement joins TRBV5-1 to TRBJ2-7, with 10 bases that match TRBD1. With V trimmed by 2 bases and J by 2 bases, 7 bases remained unmatched. The CDR3 is 16 amino acids. Germline CDR1 SGHRS, CDR2 YFSETQ. CDR3 nucleotide sequence: TGCGCCAGCAGCTTTCTACCGGGACAGGGGACCTACGAGCAGTACTTC. Translated, it gives CASSFLPGQGTYEQYF. The full variable domain, completed using reference TRBV5-1 and TRBJ2-7, is KAGVTQTPRYLIKTRGQQVTLSCSPISGHRSVSWYQQTPGQGLQFLFEYFSETQRNKGNFPGRFSGRQFSNSRSEMNVSTLELGDSALYLCASSFLPGQGTYEQYFGPGTRLTVT.

This chain joins TRBV29-1 and TRBJ1-1; 8 bases line up with TRBD1. CDR1 SQVTM and CDR2 ANQGSEA come from the germline V gene. V lost 7 bases to trimming and J lost 10 bases; unmatched junction nucleotides: 8. CDR3 length equals 11 residues. CDR3 residues: CSADRGTLAFF. DNA for the CDR3: TGCAGCGCCGACAGGGGCACTTTAGCTTTCTTT.

The chain couples TRBV6-5 to TRBJ1-4; D possibly corresponds to TRBD1 (5 bases). Germline loops: CDR1 MNHEY, CDR2 SVGAGI. V gave up 11 bases and J gave up 3 bases, with 13 bases separating them. This CDR3 spans 13 amino acids. This CDR3 is CAHGGRANEKLFF. The CDR3 DNA reads TGTGCCCACGGGGGGAGGGCTAATGAAAAACTGTTTTTT.

V and J are TRBV21-1 and TRBJ1-2. TRBV21-1 is a pseudogene locus. The CDR3 runs 14 residues. CDR3 coding DNA: TGTGCCAGCAGCAACGATGGAGGAGCCTATGGCTACACCTTC. Translation: CASSNDGGAYGYTF.

The chain's CDR3 is CASSQDFTGAAGANVLTF. CDR3 coding DNA: TGTGCCAGCAGCCAAGACTTTACAGGGGCGGCTGGGGCCAACGTCCTGACTTTC. The chain joins TRBV4-2 to TRBJ2-6; 7 bases align to TRBD1. This CDR3 is 18 amino acids long. Germline assignment: CDR1 LGHNA and CDR2 YNFKEQ. After removal of 0 bases from V and 2 bases from J, the junction contained 7 bases not matched to a gene.

V is TRBV14 and J is TRBJ2-7; 9 nucleotides align to TRBD1. The CDR3 is 14 amino acids. Germline trimming cut 4 bases from V and 6 bases from J; bases unmatched to any gene: 7. Per germline, CDR1 SGHDN and CDR2 FVKESK. The CDR3 DNA reads as TGTGCCAGCAGCCCGACCGGGACAGGGACCGAGCAGTACTTC. It encodes CASSPTGTGTEQYF.

The rearrangement links TRBV7-3 to TRBJ2-3; 8 bases map to TRBD2. The CDR3 loop spans 15 amino acids. Germline-derived CDR1 and CDR2 are SGHTA and FQGTGA. Trimming cost V 5 bases and J 6 bases; bases outside gene matches: 10. The CDR3 bases are TGTGCCAGCAGCACTGGGGGGACTAGTACCGATACGCAGTATTTT. It translates to CASSTGGTSTDTQYF.

The chain uses TRBV7-9 and TRBJ2-2; D is perhaps TRBD2 (7 bases). Germline-derived CDR1 and CDR2 are SEHNR and FQNEAQ (reference sequence). Between the trimmed V and J ends, which lost 2 bases and 6 bases, there was a span of 19 bases. The CDR3 extends over 17 amino acids. CDR3 in DNA: TGTGCCAGCAGCTTATGGCGGGGGCAAAAAGGAGCCGGGGAGCTGTTTTTT. The encoded protein is CASSLWRGQKGAGELFF.

This clone has just one count. V gene TRBV3-1 (or the pseudogene TRBV3-2) combines with J gene TRBJ1-1; D is uncertain. The CDR3 has 14 amino acids. Trimming took 0 bases from V and 3 from J, leaving 8 bases between them. Germline V gene lookup returns CDR1 LGHDT and CDR2 YNNKEL (reference sequence). The CDR3 nucleotides read TGTGCCAGCAGCCAAGATCTAAGTTACACTGAAGCTTTCTTT. This encodes CASSQDLSYTEAFF.

This clone was observed a single time. A clone one base away is much larger, so this may be a read error. The chain is built from TRBV12-3 or TRBV12-4 and TRBJ2-2; the D is unclear. The CDR3 is 12 amino acids. V was trimmed by 4 bases and J by 3 bases, leaving 3 bases between them. The CDR3 region has the DNA TGTGCCAGCAGTTCTGACACCGGGGAGCTGTTTTTT. It encodes CASSSDTGELFF.

V gene TRBV6-1 combines with J gene TRBJ1-3; no definite D call. The ends were cut back, 4 bases at V and 4 bases at J, with 20 bases in the middle. There are 17 residues in the CDR3. The germline V gene has CDR1 MNHNS and CDR2 SASEGT. The CDR3 DNA follows: TGTGCCAGCAGTGTAAAATCCACCGGGGTGATCGGAAACACCATATATTTT. It specifies CASSVKSTGVIGNTIYF.

By sample share, this clone is medium-sized. The gene calls are TRBV3-1 (or the pseudogene TRBV3-2) and TRBJ2-5, with D perhaps TRBD1 (6 bases). The ends were cut back, 5 bases at V and 5 bases at J, with 15 bases in the middle. There are 14 residues in the CDR3. Per the germline V gene, CDR1 is LGHDT and CDR2 is YNNKEL (reference sequence). Written as DNA, the CDR3 is TGTGCCAGCAGCTTACAGGGCGGTAAGGAGACCCAGTACTTC. It translates to CASSLQGGKETQYF.

This chain connects TRBV20-1 to TRBJ2-1; D is perhaps TRBD2 (6 bases). This CDR3 comprises 11 residues. V shed 4 bases and J shed 10 bases, with 11 bases lying between them. Per germline, CDR1 DFQATT and CDR2 SNEGSKA (reference sequence). CDR3 region: CSATPGGEQFF. CDR3 nucleotide sequence: TGCAGTGCTACACCCGGAGGGGAGCAGTTCTTC.

This clone was counted a single time. This chain connects TRBV11-2 to TRBJ1-4, with D possibly matching TRBD1 (6 bases). Germline CDR1 is SGHAT and CDR2 is FQNNGV. The CDR3 is 15 amino acids. V was trimmed by 5 bases and J by 4 bases, leaving 14 bases between them. CDR3 nucleotides: TGTGCCAGCAGCATCGGACAGACCTATAATGAAAAACTGTTTTTT. Encoded protein: CASSIGQTYNEKLFF.

This chain uses TRBV5-5 with TRBJ2-3; D gene uncertain. CDR1 and CDR2 (germline): SGHKS, YYEKEE (reference sequence). V was cut by 0 bases and J by 5 bases, with 4 bases left in between. CDR3 length equals 12 residues. CDR3 nucleotides: TGTGCCAGCAGCTTGGAACTAGATACGCAGTATTTT. It translates to CASSLELDTQYF.

The chain couples TRBV20-1 to TRBJ2-1; D unresolved. V was shortened by 3 bases and J by 7 bases, with 10 bases between the two germline ends. CDR1 and CDR2 (germline): DFQATT, SNEGSKA (reference sequence). CDR3 size: 12 residues. DNA of the CDR3: TGCAGTGCTAGTGGAGTTGCTAATGAGCAGTTCTTC. Translated, it gives CSASGVANEQFF.

The chain couples TRBV7-6 to TRBJ1-6; D is unclear. The CDR3 has 15 residues. Trimming removed 2 bases from V and 7 bases from J, with 12 bases in between. The germline CDR1 and CDR2 sequences are SGHVS and FNYEAQ. The CDR3, as DNA: TGTGCCAGCAGCTTAAGAGGGCTATCCAATTCACCCCTCCACTTT. It encodes CASSLRGLSNSPLHF. The full variable domain, completed using reference TRBV7-6 and TRBJ1-6, is GAGVSQSPRYKVTKRGQDVALRCDPISGHVSLYWYRQALGQGPEFLTYFNYEAQQDKSGLPNDRFSAERPEGSISTLTIQRTEQRDSAMYRCASSLRGLSNSPLHFGNGTRLTVT.